This T cell receptor (beta chain) was retrieved from a study of OX40 agonist ivuxolimab in advanced cancers. About the research overall: The study enrolled dose-escalation patients with hepatocellular carcinoma, melanoma, renal cell or head and neck cancer. Patients achieving partial responses numbered three: one hepatocellular carcinoma case and two cutaneous melanoma cases.

This CDR3 contains 13 residues. Germline V CDR1 and CDR2: LNHDA, SQIVND (reference sequence). Between the trimmed V and J ends, which lost 5 bases and 10 bases, there was a span of 12 bases. On this clone itself: The antigen remains unidentified.

Using immunoSEQ multiplex PCR, the repertoire was profiled, and TCRdb retains in-frame clones only, with some absent. This sample yields about 94,000 clones, of which around 86% are seen a single time; 0.3% to 0.35% belongs to the top ten. Regarding the study as a whole: At 0.1 to 3.0 mg/kg, clonal expansion of CD4+ and CD8+ blood T cells had occurred by week 6.

The chain uses TRBV19 and TRBJ1-6; no firm D call. The TCR sequence derives from an adult with an advanced solid tumor such as melanoma, head and neck, liver or kidney cancer. Sequenced here: CD4+ or CD8+ T cells sorted from blood, sampled in a trial of the OX40 agonist ivuxolimab. In DNA, the CDR3 is TGTGCCAGTAGTCCCCAAGGCAACTCACCCCTCCACTTT. Protein sequence: CASSPQGNSPLHF.